This TCR beta chain was recovered during a study of T cells in Graves' hyperthyroidism and ophthalmopathy. This clonotype turned up a few times. The antigen is undetermined. The study, taken as a whole, reports: With a median lead of approximately six months before onset, the model predicted ophthalmopathy.

Germline CDR1 is WNHNN and CDR2 is SYGVQD (reference sequence). V was shortened by 5 bases and J by 10 bases, with 9 bases between the two germline ends. The CDR3 loop spans 11 amino acids. It was RNA transcripts that yielded the amplified TCR beta CDR3 regions. An initial round of RT-PCR targeting the TCR CDR3 relied on the HTBI primer set. TCRdb redid the calling of the multiplex PCR reads with MiXCR, one entry per CDR3 protein. Of more than 550,000 distinct CDR3 sequences listed, roughly a sixth are singletons. This receptor was identified in a woman between 50 and 59 years old with Graves' hyperthyroidism that later progressed to Graves' ophthalmopathy. Sample: blood. The rearrangement links TRBV10-1 to TRBJ2-1, with D perhaps matching TRBD1 (5 bases). The CDR3 spells CASSTRTEQFF. CDR3 bases: TGCGCCAGCAGTACCCGGACAGAGCAGTTCTTC.